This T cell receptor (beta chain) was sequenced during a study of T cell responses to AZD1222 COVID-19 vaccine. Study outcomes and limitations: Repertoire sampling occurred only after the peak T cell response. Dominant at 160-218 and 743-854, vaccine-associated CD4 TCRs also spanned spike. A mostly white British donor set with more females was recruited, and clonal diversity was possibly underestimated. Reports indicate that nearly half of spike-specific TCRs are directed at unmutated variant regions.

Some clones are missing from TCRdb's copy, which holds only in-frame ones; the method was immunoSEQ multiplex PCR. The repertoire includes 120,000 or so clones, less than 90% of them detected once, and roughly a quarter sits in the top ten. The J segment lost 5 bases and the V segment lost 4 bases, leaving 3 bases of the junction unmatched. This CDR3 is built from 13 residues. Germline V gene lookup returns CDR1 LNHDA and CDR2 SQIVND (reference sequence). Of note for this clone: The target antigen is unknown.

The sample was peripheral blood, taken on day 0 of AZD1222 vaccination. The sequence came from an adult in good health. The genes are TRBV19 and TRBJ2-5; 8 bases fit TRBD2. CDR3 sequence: CASSRGLAETQYF. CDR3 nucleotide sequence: TGTGCCAGTAGTAGAGGACTAGCCGAGACCCAGTACTTC.